This T cell receptor beta chain was sequenced in a study of blood T cell repertoires in COVID-19. Study information: The United States, Italy and Spain provided the acute and convalescent COVID-19 samples.

Profiling relied on immunoSEQ multiplex PCR, and the TCRdb table lists in-frame clones only, not all of them. This table has 60,000 to 95,000 clones, roughly 87% appearing once. The CDR3 is made up of 15 amino acids. The germline V gene encodes CDR1 KGHSH and CDR2 LQKENI. V lost 2 bases, J lost 7 bases, and 15 bases lay in between. This receptor was obtained from a woman aged 50 to 60 with acute or convalescent COVID-19. The specimen sequenced was peripheral blood. The chain links TRBV18 to TRBJ2-1; D remains ambiguous. CDR3 nucleotide sequence: TGTGCCAGCTCACCAATTTCGGGTGGGTGGAATGAGCAGTTCTTC. It translates to CASSPISGGWNEQFF.